This T cell receptor beta chain emerged from a study of cytomegalovirus exposure and HLA in healthy donors. The CDR3 has 13 residues. Trimming took 4 bases from V and 4 from J, leaving 11 bases between them. The germline gives CDR1 SQVTM, CDR2 ANQGSEA. 60 Vbeta and 13 Jbeta primers were used in PCR. Repertoires were generated with immunoSEQ multiplex PCR, while TCRdb's copy carries only in-frame clones and drops some. Of about 92,000 clones detected, about 83% appear once; the ten largest clones hold 5.6%. Source material: PBMCs. This chain uses TRBV29-1 with TRBJ1-5; D not certain. This receptor was identified in a woman aged 18-29 years in good health and CMV-seropositive. CDR3 coding DNA: TGCAGCGTTGCCCTCCAGGAAAATCAGCCCCAGCATTTT. This codes for CSVALQENQPQHF.